Sequencing of this T cell receptor beta chain was carried out in a study of beta chain features in type 1 diabetes. Regarding the study as a whole: All four CD4+ subsets from Type 1 diabetes patients carried moderately but significantly shorter TCRB CDR3s.

The trim removed 3 bases at V and 6 bases at J, leaving 7 bases unmatched. The CDR3 has 15 residues. The germline gives CDR1 SQVTM, CDR2 ANQGSEA. This clone has only a few counts. The antigen is unknown. Reverse transcribing all isolated RNA meant expressed TCRB transcripts were sequenced. Only in-frame clones appear in the TCRdb table, and some are missing; sequencing was by immunoSEQ multiplex PCR. Here the sample spans a few hundred thousand clones, about 18% being singletons. J is TRBJ2-3 and V is TRBV29-1, with 12 bases that match TRBD2. The receptor was derived from a woman under 30 in good health. The sample taken for sequencing was naive CD4+ T cells from blood. Here the CDR3 reads CSVDGPSGREDTQYF. The CDR3 nucleotides read TGCAGCGTTGACGGCCCTAGCGGGAGGGAGGATACGCAGTATTTT.